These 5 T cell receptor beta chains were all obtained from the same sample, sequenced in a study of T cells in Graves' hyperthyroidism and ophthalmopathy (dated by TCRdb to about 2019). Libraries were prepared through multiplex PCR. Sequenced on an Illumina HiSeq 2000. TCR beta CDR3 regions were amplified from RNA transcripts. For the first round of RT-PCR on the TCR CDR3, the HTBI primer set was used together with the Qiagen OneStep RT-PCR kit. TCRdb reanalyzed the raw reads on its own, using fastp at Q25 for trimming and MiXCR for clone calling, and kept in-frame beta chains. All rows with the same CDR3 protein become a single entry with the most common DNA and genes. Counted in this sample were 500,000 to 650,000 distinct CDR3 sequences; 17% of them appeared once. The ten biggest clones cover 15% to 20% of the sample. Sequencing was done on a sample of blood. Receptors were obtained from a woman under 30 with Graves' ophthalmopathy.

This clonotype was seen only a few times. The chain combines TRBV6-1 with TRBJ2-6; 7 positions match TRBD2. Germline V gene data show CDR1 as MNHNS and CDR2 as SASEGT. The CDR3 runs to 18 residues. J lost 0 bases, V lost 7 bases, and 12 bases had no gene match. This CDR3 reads CASTRRGGGDSGANVLTF. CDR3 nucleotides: TGTGCCAGCACCCGTAGAGGTGGGGGGGACTCTGGGGCCAACGTCCTGACTTTC.

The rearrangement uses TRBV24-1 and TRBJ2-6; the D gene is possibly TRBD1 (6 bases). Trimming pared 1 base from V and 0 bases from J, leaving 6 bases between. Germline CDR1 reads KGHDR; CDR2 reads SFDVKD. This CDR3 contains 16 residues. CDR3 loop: CATSDLGGSGANVLTF. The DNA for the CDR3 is TGTGCCACCAGTGATTTAGGGGGCTCTGGGGCCAACGTCCTGACTTTC.

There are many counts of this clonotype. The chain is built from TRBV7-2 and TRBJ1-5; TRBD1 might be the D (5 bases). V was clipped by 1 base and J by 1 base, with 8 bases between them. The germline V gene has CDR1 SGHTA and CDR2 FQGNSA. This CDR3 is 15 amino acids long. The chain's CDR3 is CASSLVAGSNQPQHF. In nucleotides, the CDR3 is TGTGCCAGCAGCTTAGTAGCAGGGAGCAATCAGCCCCAGCATTTT.

The chain's CDR3 is CATSREGPAQISFMGNQPQHF. In DNA, the CDR3 is TGTGCCACCAGCAGAGAGGGGCCAGCCCAAATAAGTTTCATGGGCAATCAGCCCCAGCATTTT. This rearrangement joins TRBV15 to TRBJ1-5, with TRBD1 as a possible D gene (5 bases). Germline V lookup: CDR1 LNHNV, CDR2 YYDKDF (reference sequence). Deletions cut 0 bases from V and 2 bases from J, with 26 bases between. The CDR3 is 21 residues long.

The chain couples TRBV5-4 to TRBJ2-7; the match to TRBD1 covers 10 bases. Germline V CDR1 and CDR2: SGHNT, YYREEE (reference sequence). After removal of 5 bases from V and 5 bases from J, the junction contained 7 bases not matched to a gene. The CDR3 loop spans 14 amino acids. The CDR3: CASRPDRGRDEQYF. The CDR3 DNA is TGTGCCAGCAGACCGGACAGGGGGAGGGACGAGCAGTACTTC.